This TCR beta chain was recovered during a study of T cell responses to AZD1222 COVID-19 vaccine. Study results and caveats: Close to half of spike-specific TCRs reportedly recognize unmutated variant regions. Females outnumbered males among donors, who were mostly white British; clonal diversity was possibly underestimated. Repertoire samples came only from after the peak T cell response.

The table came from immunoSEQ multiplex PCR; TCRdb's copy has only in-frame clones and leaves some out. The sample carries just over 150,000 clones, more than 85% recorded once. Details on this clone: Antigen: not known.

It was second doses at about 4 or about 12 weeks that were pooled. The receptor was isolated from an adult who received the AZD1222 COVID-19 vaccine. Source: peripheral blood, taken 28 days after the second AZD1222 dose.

DNA for the CDR3: TGTGCCATCAGGGGGACGGCCAACACTGAAGCTTTCTTT. Amino acids: CAIRGTANTEAFF. The chain uses TRBV10-3 and TRBJ1-1; D might be TRBD1 (5 bases). V was clipped by 6 bases and J by 2 bases, with 10 bases between them. CDR3 length: 13 amino acids. Germline loops: CDR1 ENHRY, CDR2 SYGVKD.